This T cell receptor (beta chain) was sequenced in a study of metastatic and nonmetastatic thyroid tumors. Germline V gives CDR1 SGDLS, CDR2 YYNGEE. The CDR3 spans 11 residues. V was trimmed by 3 bases and J by 6 bases, leaving 6 bases between them. This clone was seen a few times. Among the patients, none had received any treatment before thyroid surgery. Via MiXCR, TCRdb re-called the PCR reads. This sample yields over 3,000 clones, of which roughly 37% are seen a single time; roughly a third belongs to the top ten. Sequencing used tumor tissue. This receptor was identified in a male donor with papillary thyroid cancer or a benign thyroid nodule (not recorded which). Some clones in this sample may be carry-over from other donors' samples. The chain is built from TRBV9 and TRBJ1-2; D ambiguous. This chain's CDR3 is CASSAPNGYTF. CDR3 bases: TGTGCCAGCAGCGCACCAAATGGCTACACCTTC.